This TCR beta chain was sequenced for a study of response to subunit inactivated influenza vaccine. Study-wide results and caveats: Each seasonal influenza vaccination, the authors suggested, recruits few new T cells.

TCRdb analysed the RT-PCR reads with MiXCR anew, one entry per CDR3 protein. The table shows approximately 490,000 distinct CDR3 sequences, with 7.2% occurring only once. Of note for this clonotype: As yet, its antigen is unknown.

V shed 2 bases, J shed 10 bases, and the junction held 16 bases outside the gene matches. The germline V gene has CDR1 DFQATT and CDR2 SNEGSKA (reference sequence). The CDR3 is 16 residues long. This sequence was found in a man between 50 and 69 years old who received an inactivated influenza vaccine. This chain uses TRBV20-1 with TRBJ2-1; TRBD2 aligns across 8 bases. The sample consisted of PBMCs from blood, taken around 2 years after vaccination. The CDR3: CSARPPIAGFSKEQFF. CDR3 bases: TGCAGTGCTAGACCACCGATAGCGGGATTCAGCAAAGAGCAGTTCTTC.